The 5 T cell receptor beta chains below all came from one sample that was sequenced in a study of cytomegalovirus exposure and HLA in healthy donors. This table comes from immunoSEQ multiplex PCR, and its TCRdb copy is limited to in-frame clones, with some not included. The profile shows some 290,000 clones, 88% of them singletons. The sample was PBMCs. The origin of the receptors is a man younger than 40 in good health and CMV-seronegative.

The V call is TRBV27, the J call TRBJ1-1; possibly TRBD1 for D (5 bases). The CDR3 extends over 13 amino acids. Germline-derived CDR1 and CDR2 are MNHEY and SMNVEV (reference sequence). V lost 0 bases and J 11 bases, leaving 13 bases between the germline ends. The CDR3 loop is CASSLSGGDLAFF. The CDR3 DNA reads TGTGCCAGCAGTTTATCGGGGGGGGACTTGGCTTTCTTT.

The chain is built from TRBV7-9 and TRBJ2-1, with 7 bases that match TRBD1. Germline-derived CDR1 and CDR2 are SEHNR and FQNEAQ (reference sequence). V lost 5 bases, J lost 0 bases, and 10 bases stayed unmatched. This CDR3 region has 17 residues. CDR3 DNA sequence: TGTGCCAGCAGCCCTCCGGGACAGTTGAGCTCCTACAATGAGCAGTTCTTC. Protein product: CASSPPGQLSSYNEQFF.

The chain links TRBV6-5 to TRBJ2-7; D might be TRBD1 (5 bases). The CDR3 runs to 15 residues. Germline V gives CDR1 MNHEY, CDR2 SVGAGI. Trimming left V 0 bases short and J 3 bases short, with 12 bases between. CDR3 amino acids: CASSYSRAPYYEQYF. The CDR3 DNA reads as TGTGCCAGCAGTTACTCCAGGGCCCCCTACTACGAGCAGTACTTC.

The chain carries TRBV6-1 and TRBJ2-5; possibly TRBD1 for D (5 bases). The CDR3 runs 14 residues. Germline V gene data show CDR1 as MNHNS and CDR2 as SASEGT. Trimming shortened V by 1 base and J by 6 bases, and 12 bases separated the two germline ends. The CDR3 region has the DNA TGTGCCAGCAGTGAAGGGGCCAGGGCGCAGACCCAGTACTTC. Amino acid sequence: CASSEGARAQTQYF.

The rearrangement links TRBV5-1 to TRBJ1-2, with 7 nucleotides matching TRBD1. The V segment lost 0 bases and the J segment 4 bases; nucleotides outside the gene matches: 6. The CDR3 length is 15 residues. Germline V gene data show CDR1 as SGHRS and CDR2 as YFSETQ. CDR3 sequence: CASSLDEGAGYGYTF. The CDR3 region has the DNA TGCGCCAGCAGCTTGGATGAGGGGGCTGGCTATGGCTACACCTTC.